What follows is one TCR beta chain and its context. V was shortened by 0 bases and J by 3 bases, with 12 bases between the two germline ends. CDR1 is MGHRA, CDR2 YSYEKL, per germline. The CDR3 has 16 amino acids. These data originate in a study of blood T cell repertoires in COVID-19. Assay used: immunoSEQ multiplex PCR; TCRdb lists only in-frame clones, some missing. The repertoire holds over 450,000 clones, with 89% as singletons. The sequence was obtained from a man between 18 and 29 years old with COVID-19, enrolled during active disease. The sequencing input was peripheral blood. The chain has TRBV4-1 and TRBJ2-1, with a possible D match to TRBD1 (6 bases). The CDR3 spells CASSQEGRGVYNEQFF. The CDR3 DNA reads TGCGCCAGCAGCCAAGAGGGCAGGGGAGTCTACAATGAGCAGTTCTTC.